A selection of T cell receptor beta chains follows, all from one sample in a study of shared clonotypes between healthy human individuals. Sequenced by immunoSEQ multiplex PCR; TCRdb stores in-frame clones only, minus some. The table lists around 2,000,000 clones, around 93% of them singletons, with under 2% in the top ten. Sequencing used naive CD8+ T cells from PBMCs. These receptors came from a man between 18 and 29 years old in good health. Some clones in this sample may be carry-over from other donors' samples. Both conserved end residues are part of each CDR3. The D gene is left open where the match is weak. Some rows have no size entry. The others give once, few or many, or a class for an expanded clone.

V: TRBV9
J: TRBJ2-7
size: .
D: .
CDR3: CASSVGAGNLYEQYF
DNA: TGTGCCAGCAGCGTAGGAGCAGGGAATCTCTACGAGCAGTACTTC

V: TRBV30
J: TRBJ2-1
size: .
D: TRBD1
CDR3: CAWSTGAYNEQFF
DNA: TGTGCCTGGAGTACAGGGGCCTACAATGAGCAGTTCTTC

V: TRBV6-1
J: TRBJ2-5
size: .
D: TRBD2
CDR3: CAGGTIRETQYF
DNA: TGTGCCGGAGGGACTATTCGGGAGACCCAGTACTTC

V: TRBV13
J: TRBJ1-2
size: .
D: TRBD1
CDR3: CASSHSGQPFFGYTF
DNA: TGTGCCAGCAGCCACTCGGGACAGCCCTTTTTTGGCTACACCTTC

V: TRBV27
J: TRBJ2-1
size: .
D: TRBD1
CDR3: CASSGFGDRAHEQFF
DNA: TGTGCCAGCAGTGGATTTGGGGACAGGGCCCATGAGCAGTTCTTC

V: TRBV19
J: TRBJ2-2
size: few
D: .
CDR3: CASSSGGGTGELFF
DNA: TGTGCCAGTAGCAGCGGAGGTGGGACCGGGGAGCTGTTTTTT

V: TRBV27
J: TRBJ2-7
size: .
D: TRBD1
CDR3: CASSLGTDYYEQYF
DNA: TGTGCCAGCAGTTTGGGGACAGACTACTACGAGCAGTACTTC

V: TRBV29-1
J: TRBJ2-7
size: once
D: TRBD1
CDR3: CSVEGTGTGSNEQYF
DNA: TGCAGCGTTGAGGGGACCGGGACAGGGAGCAACGAGCAGTACTTC

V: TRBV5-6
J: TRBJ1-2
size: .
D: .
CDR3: CASSLLRQITTIDGYTF
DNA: TGTGCCAGCAGCTTGTTGAGACAGATTACAACTATCGATGGCTACACCTTC

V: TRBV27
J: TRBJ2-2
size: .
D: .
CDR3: CASSQLNTGELFF
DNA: TGTGCCAGCAGCCAGCTCAACACCGGGGAGCTGTTTTTT

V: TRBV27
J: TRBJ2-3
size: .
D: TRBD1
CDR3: CASSWTGSTDTQYF
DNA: TGTGCCAGCAGTTGGACAGGGAGTACAGATACGCAGTATTTT

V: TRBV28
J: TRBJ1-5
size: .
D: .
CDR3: CASRLGNQPQHF
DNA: TGTGCCAGCAGGCTTGGCAATCAGCCCCAGCATTTT

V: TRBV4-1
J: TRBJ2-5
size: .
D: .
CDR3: CASSQETPREQYF
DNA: TGCGCCAGCAGCCAAGAAACTCCTCGGGAGCAGTACTTC

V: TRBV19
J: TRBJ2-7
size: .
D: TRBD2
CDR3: CASSRLAGLTDHEQYF
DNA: TGTGCCAGTAGTCGACTAGCGGGATTAACTGACCACGAGCAGTACTTC

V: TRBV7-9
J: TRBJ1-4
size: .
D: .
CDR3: CASSFSRDRKNEKLFF
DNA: TGTGCCAGCAGCTTCAGCCGGGACCGGAAAAATGAAAAACTGTTTTTT

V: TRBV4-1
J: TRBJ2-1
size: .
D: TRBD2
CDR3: CASSQERLAGRSYNEQFF
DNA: TGCGCCAGCAGCCAAGAGAGACTAGCGGGCCGCTCCTACAATGAGCAGTTCTTC

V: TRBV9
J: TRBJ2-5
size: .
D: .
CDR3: CASSARPGTPRETQYF
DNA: TGTGCCAGCAGCGCACGTCCCGGGACGCCCAGGGAGACCCAGTACTTC

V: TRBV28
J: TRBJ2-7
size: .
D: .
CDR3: CATTWDEQYF
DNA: TGTGCCACCACTTGGGACGAGCAGTACTTC

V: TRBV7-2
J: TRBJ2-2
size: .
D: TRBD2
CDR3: CASSSRTSGNTGELFF
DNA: TGTGCCAGCAGCTCCAGGACTAGCGGGAACACCGGGGAGCTGTTTTTT

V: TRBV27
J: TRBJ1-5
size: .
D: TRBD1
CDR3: CASSRTGGLEPQHF
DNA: TGTGCCAGCAGCCGGACAGGGGGCCTTGAGCCCCAGCATTTT

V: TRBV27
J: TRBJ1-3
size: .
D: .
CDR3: CASSRDRFAPGNTIYF
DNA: TGTGCCAGCAGTAGAGACAGGTTTGCCCCGGGGAACACCATATATTTT

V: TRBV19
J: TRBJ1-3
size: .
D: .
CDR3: CASPKRGSGNTIYF
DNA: TGTGCCAGCCCAAAAAGGGGCTCTGGAAACACCATATATTTT

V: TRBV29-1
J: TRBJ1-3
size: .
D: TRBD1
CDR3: CSGGTALGNTIYF
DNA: TGCAGCGGAGGGACAGCCCTTGGAAACACCATATATTTT

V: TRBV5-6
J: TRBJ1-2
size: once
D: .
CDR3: CASSLDRALGGYTF
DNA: TGTGCCAGCAGCTTGGACAGGGCCCTTGGTGGCTACACCTTC

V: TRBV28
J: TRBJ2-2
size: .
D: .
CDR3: CASSPGPYTGELFF
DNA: TGTGCCAGCAGTCCAGGCCCGTACACCGGGGAGCTGTTTTTT

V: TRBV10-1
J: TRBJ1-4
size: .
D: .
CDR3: CASSWGAATNEKLFF
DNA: TGCGCCAGCAGTTGGGGAGCCGCAACTAATGAAAAACTGTTTTTT

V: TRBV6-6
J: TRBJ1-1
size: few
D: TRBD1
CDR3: CASSPGTGIAFF
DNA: TGTGCCAGCAGTCCCGGGACAGGGATTGCTTTCTTT

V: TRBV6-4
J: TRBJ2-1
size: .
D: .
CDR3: CASSEGARGEQFF
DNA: TGTGCCAGCAGCGAAGGGGCCAGGGGTGAGCAGTTCTTC